This TCR beta chain came from a study of persistence of HIV-infected CD4 T cells. Across the whole study: Blood samples, up to roughly 180 mL, came from multiple time points, except two leukapheresis donors sampled once.

The sample holds a few counts of this clone. The antigen remains undetermined. The stimulus was lysate of CMV-infected fibroblasts, roughly 9.2 ug/mL. Responding CD4+ T cells were sorted by upregulation of both CD40 ligand and CD69. Study-level findings and limits: Degenerate expanded CDR3beta sequences were enriched among CMV- and Gag-responding cells.

Sequencing used immunoSEQ version 4 in survey mode. Each sample used up to roughly 1 ug genomic DNA diluted to around 9.3 ng/uL. Sequenced by immunoSEQ multiplex PCR; TCRdb stores in-frame clones only, minus some. This sample has around 20,000 clones, with 75% to 80% found just once. V was pared by 0 bases and J by 1 base, with 8 bases between. The CDR3 contains 15 residues. Looked up from germline, CDR1 is KGHDR and CDR2 is SFDVKD. Specimen: CD4+ T cells sorted from PBMCs after roughly 18-hour stimulation, collected from a patient who received antiretroviral therapy. This TCR was recovered from an adult man with HIV who was CMV-seropositive. The V gene is TRBV24-1, the J gene TRBJ1-1; D uncertain. This chain's CDR3 is CATSDLGERNTEAFF. CDR3 in DNA: TGTGCCACCAGTGATTTGGGGGAGAGGAACACTGAAGCTTTCTTT.